Presented here are 5 T cell receptor beta chains from one specimen sequenced in a study of response to subunit inactivated influenza vaccine. TCRdb processed the RT-PCR reads anew with MiXCR; each CDR3 protein has one entry. The sample lists around 850,000 distinct CDR3 sequences; less than 20% were seen once. This specimen consisted of PBMCs from blood, obtained about 5 days after vaccination. The receptors were gathered from a man aged 45-65 years who received an inactivated influenza vaccine.

V usage is TRBV6-2 or TRBV6-3 and J usage is TRBJ1-2; TRBD1 matches at 12 bases. This CDR3 is 15 amino acids long. Germline assignment: CDR1 MNHEY and CDR2 SVGEGT. Trimming removed 7 bases from V and 4 bases from J; junction bases left unmatched: 7. Here the CDR3 reads CASNQPGQGAYGYTF. Here the CDR3 DNA reads TGTGCCAGCAACCAACCGGGACAGGGGGCCTATGGCTACACCTTC.

This chain uses TRBV11-2 with TRBJ2-5; TRBD2 aligns across 11 bases. Trimming took 2 bases from V and 7 from J; bases not matched to a gene: 15. There are 18 residues in the CDR3. Germline V gives CDR1 SGHAT, CDR2 FQNNGV. DNA of the CDR3: TGTGCCAGCAGCTTATTTCTAGCGGGGGGACACCGGAGTCGGACCCAGTACTTC. As protein: CASSLFLAGGHRSRTQYF.

The J gene is TRBJ1-5, the V gene TRBV7-8; D unclear. V lost 7 bases and J 4 bases, leaving 14 bases between the germline ends. The CDR3 loop spans 14 amino acids. CDR1 and CDR2 from the germline V gene are SGHVS and FQNEAQ. In DNA, the CDR3 is TGTGCCAGCATAAAATCGGGCAGGAATCAGCCCCAGCATTTT. Protein product: CASIKSGRNQPQHF.

In this sample, this clonotype turned up a few times. This chain uses TRBV7-9 with TRBJ2-3; 13 positions agree with TRBD2. Germline assignment: CDR1 SEHNR and CDR2 FQNEAQ (reference sequence). V was clipped by 6 bases and J by 6 bases; unmatched bases: 6. The CDR3 covers 15 residues. The CDR3 nucleotides are TGTGCCAGCAGGGAACTAGCGGGAGGGGAGGATACGCAGTATTTT. Its protein product is CASRELAGGEDTQYF.

The sample holds many counts of this clonotype. V usage is TRBV12-3 or TRBV12-4 and J usage is TRBJ1-1; TRBD1 might be the D (6 bases). The CDR3 spans 15 residues. V lost 3 bases and J lost 0, with 11 bases in between. CDR3 coding DNA: TGTGCCAGCAGTTTCAGGGGCCCAATGAACACTGAAGCTTTCTTT. Protein sequence: CASSFRGPMNTEAFF.